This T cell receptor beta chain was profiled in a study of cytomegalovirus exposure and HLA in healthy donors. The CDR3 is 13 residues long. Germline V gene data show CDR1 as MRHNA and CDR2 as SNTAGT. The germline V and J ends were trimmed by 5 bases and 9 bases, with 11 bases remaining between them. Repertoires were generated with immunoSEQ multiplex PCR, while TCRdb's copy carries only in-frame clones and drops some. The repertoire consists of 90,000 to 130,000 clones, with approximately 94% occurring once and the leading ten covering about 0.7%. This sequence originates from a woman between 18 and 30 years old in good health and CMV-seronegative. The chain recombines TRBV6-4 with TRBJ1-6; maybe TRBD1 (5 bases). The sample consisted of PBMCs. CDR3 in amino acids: CASSSGMSSPLHF. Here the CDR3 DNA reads TGTGCCAGCAGTTCAGGGATGAGTTCACCCCTCCACTTT.